These 5 T cell receptor beta chains were sequenced from one sample in a study of glioma-infiltrating T cells after dendritic cell vaccination. Time point specified: after dendritic cell vaccination, including at tumor progression/relapse. The data were produced by immunoSEQ multiplex PCR, yet TCRdb's version contains in-frame clones alone and is incomplete. The sample yields tens of thousands of clones, about nine tenths seen once. Here the sequenced sample was blood, taken after dendritic cell vaccination. These receptors all stem from a human donor with glioblastoma.

The chain recombines TRBV9 with TRBJ2-5, with D unresolved. The CDR3 runs 17 residues. Trimming took 0 bases from V and 5 from J, leaving 20 bases between them. Germline V gene data show CDR1 as SGDLS and CDR2 as YYNGEE. CDR3 DNA sequence: TGTGCCAGCAGCGTAGCTCACAGATTAATTATGTTGGAGACCCAGTACTTC. Its protein product is CASSVAHRLIMLETQYF.

This clone has a handful of counts. The chain joins TRBV10-3 to TRBJ1-2; 8 bases line up with TRBD1. Germline CDR1 is ENHRY and CDR2 is SYGVKD. This CDR3 is 12 amino acids long. Unmatched junction bases numbered 4, after V lost 6 bases and J lost 7 bases. The CDR3 loop reads CAIRATGAGYTF. Written as DNA, the CDR3 is TGTGCCATCAGGGCGACAGGGGCTGGCTACACCTTC.

This clone was counted a single time. This chain joins TRBV2 and TRBJ2-3; TRBD1 agrees at 7 bases. Germline CDR1 and CDR2: SNHLY and FYNNEI. This CDR3 has 12 amino acids. V gave up 8 bases and J gave up 6 bases; unmatched junction bases: 5. Here the CDR3 reads CASERGPDTQYF. The CDR3 DNA follows: TGTGCCAGCGAGAGGGGGCCGGATACGCAGTATTTT.

The CDR3 sequence is CASKTSGGGEQYF. CDR3 nucleotides: TGTGCCAGCAAAACTAGCGGGGGTGGCGAGCAGTACTTC. The V and J genes are TRBV2 and TRBJ2-7; 11 bases match TRBD2. CDR1 SNHLY and CDR2 FYNNEI come from the germline V gene. The CDR3 runs to 13 residues. V lost 7 bases to trimming and J lost 6 bases; unmatched junction nucleotides: 5.

The chain recombines TRBV11-3 with TRBJ2-7; unclear D gene. Germline loops: CDR1 SGHNT, CDR2 YENEEA. The CDR3 length is 11 residues. V was pared by 2 bases and J by 7 bases, with 6 bases between. In nucleotides, the CDR3 is TGTGCCAGCAGCTTAACTGTGGAGCAGTACTTC. This encodes CASSLTVEQYF.